This T cell receptor beta chain was identified during a study of T cell responses to AZD1222 COVID-19 vaccine. Broader study findings: Two AZD1222 administrations were followed by greater Spike-specific TCR breadth and depth.

Generated by immunoSEQ multiplex PCR, the TCRdb table keeps only in-frame clones and is missing some. The sample holds about 180,000 clones, over 75% seen once. Germline CDR1 is SGHRS and CDR2 is YFSETQ. The CDR3 runs 14 residues. V was pared by 6 bases and J by 0 bases, with 7 bases between. As for this clone: What it recognizes is unknown.

This receptor was taken from an adult in good health. The chain links TRBV5-1 to TRBJ1-6, with D possibly matching TRBD1 (5 bases). The material sequenced was peripheral blood, taken on day 0 of AZD1222 vaccination. CDR3: CASNGGSYNSPLHF. The CDR3 coding sequence is TGCGCCAGCAATGGGGGCTCCTATAATTCACCCCTCCACTTT.